One and the same sample provided the 27 T cell receptor beta chains below, sequenced in a study of blood T cell repertoires in COVID-19. Here immunoSEQ multiplex PCR was the method, and the copy in TCRdb shows in-frame clones only, minus some. This repertoire shows under 150,000 clones, around 85% found once; its top ten account for 4.3%. Material for sequencing was peripheral blood. The origin of the receptors is a human donor in a cohort sampled during active COVID-19.

The chain couples TRBV6-2 or TRBV6-3 to TRBJ2-1, with 8 bases that match TRBD2. The CDR3 contains 15 residues. Losses at the gene ends were 6 bases for V and 6 bases for J; bases not matched to a gene: 10. In germline, CDR1 is MNHEY, CDR2 SVGEGT. Written as DNA, the CDR3 is TGTGCCAGCAGCCAACAGCGGGAGAGGGGCAATGAGCAGTTCTTC. Translated, it gives CASSQQRERGNEQFF.

V gene TRBV27 combines with J gene TRBJ1-1; D might be TRBD1 (6 bases). The CDR3 length is 13 residues. Germline V gives CDR1 MNHEY, CDR2 SMNVEV (reference sequence). V lost 8 bases and J 2 bases, leaving 12 bases between the germline ends. CDR3: CASQQGRNTEAFF. The CDR3 nucleotides are TGTGCCAGCCAACAGGGTCGAAACACTGAAGCTTTCTTT.

V and J are TRBV3-1 (or the pseudogene TRBV3-2) and TRBJ2-1, with 14 positions matching TRBD2. CDR3 length: 17 residues. Germline V gene sequence: CDR1 LGHDT, CDR2 YNNKEL (reference sequence). The V gene end was trimmed by 4 bases and the J gene end by 6 bases; junction bases not matched to a gene: 8. For the CDR3, the DNA is TGTGCCAGCAGCCTACCCGGGACTAGCGGGAGCGGCAATGAGCAGTTCTTC. Encoded protein: CASSLPGTSGSGNEQFF.

The chain employs TRBV27 and TRBJ2-7, with TRBD1 matching over 9 bases. The CDR3 has 17 residues. The V gene's germline CDR1 is MNHEY and CDR2 SMNVEV (reference sequence). After removal of 6 bases from V and 0 bases from J, the junction contained 12 bases not matched to a gene. DNA for the CDR3: TGTGCCAGCAGCCCCGTTTTGGGACAGGGAGCCTCCTACGAGCAGTACTTC. Translation gives CASSPVLGQGASYEQYF.

The chain has TRBV6-2 or TRBV6-3 and TRBJ2-5; the match to TRBD2 covers 7 bases. The CDR3 is 14 amino acids. Looked up from germline, CDR1 is MNHEY and CDR2 is SVGEGT. With V trimmed by 2 bases and J by 4 bases, 4 bases remained unmatched. The DNA of the CDR3 is TGTGCCAGCAGTTACCCGACTAGCCGAGAGACCCAGTACTTC. This translates into CASSYPTSRETQYF.

This clone was seen only once. The rearrangement joins TRBV5-1 to TRBJ1-3; D call uncertain. V was shortened by 0 bases and J by 4 bases, with 11 bases between the two germline ends. CDR3 size: 15 residues. The V gene's germline CDR1 is SGHRS and CDR2 YFSETQ. CDR3 DNA: TGCGCCAGCAGCTTGGGACGGGTATCGGGAAACACCATATATTTT. This encodes CASSLGRVSGNTIYF.

This sequence joins TRBV5-4 and TRBJ1-2, with 11 bases aligning to TRBD1. V was clipped by 5 bases and J by 8 bases; unmatched bases: 8. The CDR3 is 14 amino acids. The germline gives CDR1 SGHNT, CDR2 YYREEE (reference sequence). CDR3 in DNA: TGTGCCAGCAGTTTAGGACAGGGGGCGGAGGGCTACACCTTC. Translated, it gives CASSLGQGAEGYTF.

This clone was detected only once. The chain combines TRBV7-8 with TRBJ2-5, with D unclear. Looked up from germline, CDR1 is SGHVS and CDR2 is FQNEAQ. V was shortened by 3 bases and J by 4 bases, with 9 bases between the two germline ends. The CDR3 has 13 residues. In DNA, the CDR3 is TGTGCCAGCAGCTTGGGCGTTACAGAGACCCAGTACTTC. Its translation is CASSLGVTETQYF.

The rearrangement uses TRBV4-3 and TRBJ2-7; 10 positions match TRBD1. V lost 2 bases to trimming and J lost 2 bases; unmatched junction nucleotides: 6. Germline loops: CDR1 LGHNA, CDR2 YSLEER. The CDR3 loop spans 16 amino acids. CDR3 DNA sequence: TGCGCCAGCAGCCAACCTAGGACAGGGGGTACCTACGAGCAGTACGTC. Translation: CASSQPRTGGTYEQYV.

The chain employs TRBV3-1 (or the pseudogene TRBV3-2) and TRBJ2-3; TRBD2 is a possible D gene (5 bases). The germline CDR1 and CDR2 sequences are LGHDT and YNNKEL (reference sequence). This CDR3 contains 12 residues. The V end lost 1 base, the J end lost 7 bases, and 6 bases lay between the germline ends. As DNA, the CDR3 is TGTGCCAGCAGCCAAGGACTAAATACGCAGTATTTT. This codes for CASSQGLNTQYF.

The V call is TRBV6-2 or TRBV6-3, the J call TRBJ2-7; the match to TRBD1 covers 8 bases. The CDR3 sequence is 16 residues long. The V gene end was trimmed by 5 bases and the J gene end by 2 bases; junction bases not matched to a gene: 11. The germline V gene encodes CDR1 MNHEY and CDR2 SVGEGT. In DNA form, the CDR3 reads TGTGCCAGCAGTCGGACCGGACAGGGCGTCACCTACGAGCAGTACGTC. Its protein product is CASSRTGQGVTYEQYV.

The chain links TRBV5-1 to TRBJ2-7, with a possible D match to TRBD1 (5 bases). The CDR3 spans 17 residues. Germline V gene data show CDR1 as SGHRS and CDR2 as YFSETQ. Between the trimmed V and J ends, which lost 3 bases and 4 bases, there was a span of 23 bases. The CDR3 nucleotides are TGCGCCAGCAGCTCCCAGGGCTTTCGCCTCCCCTATTACGAGCAGTACGTC. Translation gives CASSSQGFRLPYYEQYV.

CDR3 DNA: TGTGCCAGCAGTTTAGTAGGTCTGGGACAAGTGTGGGATGGCTACACCTTC. This encodes CASSLVGLGQVWDGYTF. The chain recombines TRBV27 with TRBJ1-2, with D perhaps matching TRBD1 (6 bases). CDR3 length equals 17 residues. The germline gives CDR1 MNHEY, CDR2 SMNVEV (reference sequence). Deletions cut 2 bases from V and 6 bases from J, with 22 bases between.

The chain uses TRBV6-2 or TRBV6-3 and TRBJ2-7; D gene unclear. V was pared by 0 bases and J by 6 bases, with 3 bases between. CDR1 is MNHEY and CDR2 is SVGEGT in the germline V gene. The CDR3 contains 11 residues. The CDR3 DNA sequence: TGTGCCAGCAGTTACTCCGGCGAGCAGTACTTC. This encodes CASSYSGEQYF.

This chain joins TRBV10-3 and TRBJ2-3; TRBD1 is a possible D gene (5 bases). The ends were cut back, 3 bases at V and 2 bases at J, with 12 bases in the middle. CDR3 length: 15 amino acids. Germline assignment: CDR1 ENHRY and CDR2 SYGVKD. The CDR3 spells CAISDQGRVTDTQYF. CDR3 sequence (DNA): TGTGCCATCAGTGACCAGGGCCGGGTCACAGATACGCAGTATTTT.

The genes are TRBV6-5 and TRBJ1-2; 7 nucleotides line up with TRBD1. The V gene end was trimmed by 10 bases and the J gene end by 8 bases; junction bases not matched to a gene: 7. The length of the CDR3 is 11 residues. Per the germline V gene, CDR1 is MNHEY and CDR2 is SVGAGI. The CDR3 reads CAILGGGGYTF. In DNA form, the CDR3 reads TGTGCCATCCTAGGGGGCGGCGGCTACACCTTC.

The rearrangement joins TRBV14 to TRBJ1-6; 7 positions match TRBD1. V was clipped by 8 bases and J by 7 bases; unmatched bases: 8. The CDR3 has 14 residues. Germline assignment: CDR1 SGHDN and CDR2 FVKESK. DNA for the CDR3: TGTGCCAGCGGTGCCGAGACAGGGAATTCACCCCTCCACTTT. It encodes CASGAETGNSPLHF.

This sequence joins TRBV19 and TRBJ1-1, with TRBD1 matching over 12 bases. Losses at the gene ends were 5 bases for V and 13 bases for J; bases not matched to a gene: 5. Germline V lookup: CDR1 LNHDA, CDR2 SQIVND (reference sequence). The CDR3 covers 12 residues. The CDR3 here is CASSGDRGRGFF. In nucleotides, the CDR3 is TGTGCCAGTAGTGGGGACAGGGGGCGCGGTTTCTTT.

This chain joins TRBV9 and TRBJ1-1; possible D gene TRBD1, 6 bases. The CDR3 runs to 13 residues. V dropped 3 bases and J dropped 7 bases, with 13 bases sitting between them. Germline V gene sequence: CDR1 SGDLS, CDR2 YYNGEE. For the CDR3, the DNA is TGTGCCAGCAGCGAGGGGGGGTATGGTGAAGCTTTCTTT. Protein: CASSEGGYGEAFF.

The V and J genes are TRBV6-6 and TRBJ2-2; 7 bases are a match to TRBD1. The V gene's germline CDR1 is MNHNY and CDR2 SVGAGI (reference sequence). V lost 5 bases, J lost 2 bases, and 14 bases stayed unmatched. The CDR3 extends over 18 amino acids. The CDR3 region is CASSPRPRDSKNTGELFF. CDR3 nucleotides: TGTGCCAGCAGTCCCCGGCCCCGGGACAGCAAAAACACCGGGGAGCTGTTTTTT.

The sample holds a few counts of this clone. The V and J genes are TRBV30 and TRBJ1-2; 8 positions match TRBD1. The CDR3 is 12 amino acids. Trimming at V came to 4 bases and at J to 7 bases, leaving 5 bases not matched to a gene. The germline CDR1 and CDR2 sequences are GTSNPN and SVGIG (reference sequence). In nucleotides, the CDR3 is TGTGCCTGGAACCAGGGGGCGGTTGGCTACACCTTC. Translation gives CAWNQGAVGYTF.

This clone was observed a few times. The chain carries TRBV9 and TRBJ1-3; weak D call: TRBD1 (6 bases). The V end was cut by 4 bases, the J end by 8 bases, with 16 bases between. The V gene's germline CDR1 is SGDLS and CDR2 YYNGEE. The CDR3 is 14 residues long. The CDR3 region is CASSSRTGSHTIYF. DNA for the CDR3: TGTGCCAGCAGCTCCCGAACAGGGTCACACACCATATATTTT.

The CDR3 spells CASRNHRGRGETQYF. DNA of the CDR3: TGTGCCAGCAGGAACCACAGGGGGCGGGGAGAGACCCAGTACTTC. This chain links TRBV7-9 with TRBJ2-5; 9 bases line up with TRBD1. Unmatched junction bases numbered 9, after V lost 6 bases and J lost 4 bases. The CDR3 runs to 15 residues. Germline values: CDR1 SEHNR, CDR2 FQNEAQ (reference sequence). Together with reference TRBV7-9 and TRBJ2-5, the CDR3 gives the full variable domain: DTGVSQNPRHKITKRGQNVTFRCDPISEHNRLYWYRQTLGQGPEFLTYFQNEAQLEKSRLLSDRFSAERPKGSFSTLEIQRTEQGDSAMYLCASRNHRGRGETQYFGPGTRLLVL.

The sample holds one count of this clone. The J gene is TRBJ1-1, the V gene TRBV14; TRBD1 matches 8 bases. The germline gives CDR1 SGHDN, CDR2 FVKESK. The ends lost 9 bases at V and 4 bases at J; junction bases unmatched: 7. The CDR3 covers 13 residues. The CDR3 protein is CASSTGGVTEAFF. The CDR3 nucleotides read TGTGCCAGTAGTACAGGGGGTGTCACTGAAGCTTTCTTT.

The chain recombines TRBV7-9 with TRBJ1-4, with D maybe TRBD1 (5 bases). This CDR3 comprises 15 residues. CDR1 is SEHNR, CDR2 FQNEAQ, per germline (reference sequence). V lost 5 bases, J lost 7 bases, and 17 bases lay in between. CDR3 sequence: CASSGAGRGGEKLFF. The DNA for the CDR3 is TGTGCCAGCAGCGGGGCGGGAAGAGGAGGTGAAAAACTGTTTTTT.

This CDR3 reads CASSLYRSTDVITRNTIYF. The CDR3, as DNA: TGTGCCAGCAGTCTGTACAGGAGTACGGACGTGATAACTCGAAACACCATATATTTT. The rearrangement joins TRBV28 to TRBJ1-3, with D maybe TRBD1 (5 bases). CDR3 length: 19 residues. Germline assignment: CDR1 MDHEN and CDR2 SYDVKM. Trimming took off 5 bases at V and 5 bases at J, with 28 bases between the two ends.

The V call is TRBV19, the J call TRBJ2-1; D may be TRBD1 (5 bases). This CDR3 is built from 14 residues. Germline CDR1 and CDR2: LNHDA and SQIVND (reference sequence). The V end was cut by 3 bases, the J end by 4 bases, with 10 bases between. DNA of the CDR3: TGTGCCAGTAGTATTGGGGCCATTTACAATGAGCAGTTCTTC. It specifies CASSIGAIYNEQFF.